This T cell receptor (beta chain) emerged from a study of regulatory T cells in long-lasting Graves disease. Time point denoted: newly diagnosed GD, antithyroid drugs for less than 3 months. After RNA was extracted from PBMCs, the TCR library was made from it. Blood from the periphery, nine milliliters in all, was drawn into EDTA tubes. Notes on the study in general: Persistent disease showed a preference for TRBV28, TRBJ1-2 and TRBJ2-5. The small sample size may have reduced accuracy.

This CDR3 spans 11 amino acids. V lost 3 bases to trimming and J lost 8 bases, with 5 bases between them. HTBI primers from iRepertoire and Arm-PCR of CDR3 regions yielded the TCR beta libraries. As processed by the authors: Taken together, the samples had 60 to 80 TRBV and more than 12 TRBJ segments identified. Via MiXCR, TCRdb re-called the multiplex PCR reads, giving one row per CDR3 protein. TCRdb's processing, not the study's, gives the V and J calls here. Counted here are around 230,000 distinct CDR3 sequences, approximately 20% occurring once; the ten biggest clones make up roughly 23%. This clonotype was seen repeatedly, ten times or more. The antigen remains undetermined.

The gene calls are TRBV12-3 or TRBV12-4 and TRBJ2-1; D may be TRBD2 (5 bases). Material: peripheral blood mononuclear cells (PBMCs), obtained at new diagnosis, from a patient treated with antithyroid drugs. This sequence was found in a female donor with Graves disease. The CDR3 loop reads CASSLRDEQFF. DNA for the CDR3: TGTGCCAGCAGTTTGAGGGATGAGCAGTTCTTC.